This T cell receptor (beta chain) was obtained from a study of blood T cell repertoires in COVID-19. The overall study: Sites across the United States, Italy and Spain contributed samples from acute and convalescent COVID-19.

Methods used by the authors: The assay estimated nucleated cells by amplifying reference gene primers. Here immunoSEQ multiplex PCR was the method, and the copy in TCRdb shows in-frame clones only, minus some. From that table come the V and J calls and clone size; the DNA was used to work out D and trimming. The table has about 480,000 clones, roughly 88% seen once. The CDR3 covers 17 residues. From germline, CDR1 is LGHNA and CDR2 YNFKEQ. V gave up 4 bases and J gave up 5 bases; unmatched junction bases: 13. All enrollees were about 18 to 90 years old and from 25 or so US areas. Two negative PCRs, clearance, or symptom resolution had been documented for recovered Cohort 3 donors.

This rearrangement joins TRBV4-2 to TRBJ2-5; 10 positions match TRBD2. The TCR was taken from a woman aged 40 to 50 who had recovered from COVID-19. Sequences were obtained from PBMCs or T cells enriched from blood (not recorded which). The CDR3 loop reads CASSRGTSAKRTETQYF. CDR3 in DNA: TGTGCCAGCAGCCGCGGGACTAGCGCCAAGAGGACGGAGACCCAGTACTTC.